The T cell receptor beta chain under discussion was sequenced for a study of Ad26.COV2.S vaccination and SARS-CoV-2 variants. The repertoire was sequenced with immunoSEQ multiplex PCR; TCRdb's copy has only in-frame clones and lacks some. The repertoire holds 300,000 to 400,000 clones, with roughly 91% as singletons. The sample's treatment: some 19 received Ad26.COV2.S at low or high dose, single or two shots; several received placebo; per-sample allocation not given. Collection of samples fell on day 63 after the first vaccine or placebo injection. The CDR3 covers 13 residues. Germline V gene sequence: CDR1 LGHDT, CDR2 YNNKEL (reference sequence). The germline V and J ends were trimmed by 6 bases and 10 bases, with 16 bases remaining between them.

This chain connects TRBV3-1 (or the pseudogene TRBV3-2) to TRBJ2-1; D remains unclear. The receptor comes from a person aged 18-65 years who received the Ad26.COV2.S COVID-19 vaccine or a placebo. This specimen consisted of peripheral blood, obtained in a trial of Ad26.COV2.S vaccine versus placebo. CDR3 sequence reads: CASSYRSLGEQFF. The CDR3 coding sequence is TGTGCCAGCAGTTACCGGTCGCTGGGCGAGCAGTTCTTC.